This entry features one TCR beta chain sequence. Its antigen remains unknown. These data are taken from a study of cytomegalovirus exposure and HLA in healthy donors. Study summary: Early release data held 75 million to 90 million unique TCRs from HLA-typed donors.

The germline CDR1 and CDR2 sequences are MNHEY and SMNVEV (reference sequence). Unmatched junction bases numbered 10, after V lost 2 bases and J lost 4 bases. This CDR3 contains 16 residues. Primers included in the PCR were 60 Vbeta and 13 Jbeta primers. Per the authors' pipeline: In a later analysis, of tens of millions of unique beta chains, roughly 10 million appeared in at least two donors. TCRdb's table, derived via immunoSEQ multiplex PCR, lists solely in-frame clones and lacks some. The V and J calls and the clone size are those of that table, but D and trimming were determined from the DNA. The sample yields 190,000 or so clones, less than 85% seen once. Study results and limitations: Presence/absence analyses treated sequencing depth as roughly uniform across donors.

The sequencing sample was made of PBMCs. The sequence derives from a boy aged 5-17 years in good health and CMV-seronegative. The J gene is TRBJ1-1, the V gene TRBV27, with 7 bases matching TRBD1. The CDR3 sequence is CASSLPRQGLGTEAFF. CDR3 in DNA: TGTGCCAGCAGTTTACCCCGACAGGGCCTGGGCACTGAAGCTTTCTTT.